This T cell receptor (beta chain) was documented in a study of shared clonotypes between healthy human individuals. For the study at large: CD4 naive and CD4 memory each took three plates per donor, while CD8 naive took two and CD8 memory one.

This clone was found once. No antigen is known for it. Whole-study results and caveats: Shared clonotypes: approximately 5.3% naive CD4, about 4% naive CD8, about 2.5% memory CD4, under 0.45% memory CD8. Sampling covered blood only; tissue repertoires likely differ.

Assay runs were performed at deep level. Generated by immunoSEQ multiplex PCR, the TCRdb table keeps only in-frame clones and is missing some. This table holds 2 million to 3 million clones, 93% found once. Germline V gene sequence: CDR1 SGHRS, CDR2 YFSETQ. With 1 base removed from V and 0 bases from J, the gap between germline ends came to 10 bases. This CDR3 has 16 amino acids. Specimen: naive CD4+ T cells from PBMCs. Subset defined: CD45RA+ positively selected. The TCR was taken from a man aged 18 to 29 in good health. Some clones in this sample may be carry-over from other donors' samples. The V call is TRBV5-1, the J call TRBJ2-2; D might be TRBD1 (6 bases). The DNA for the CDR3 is TGCGCCAGCAGCTTGAAGGGGGAAGCGAACACCGGGGAGCTGTTTTTT. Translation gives CASSLKGEANTGELFF.